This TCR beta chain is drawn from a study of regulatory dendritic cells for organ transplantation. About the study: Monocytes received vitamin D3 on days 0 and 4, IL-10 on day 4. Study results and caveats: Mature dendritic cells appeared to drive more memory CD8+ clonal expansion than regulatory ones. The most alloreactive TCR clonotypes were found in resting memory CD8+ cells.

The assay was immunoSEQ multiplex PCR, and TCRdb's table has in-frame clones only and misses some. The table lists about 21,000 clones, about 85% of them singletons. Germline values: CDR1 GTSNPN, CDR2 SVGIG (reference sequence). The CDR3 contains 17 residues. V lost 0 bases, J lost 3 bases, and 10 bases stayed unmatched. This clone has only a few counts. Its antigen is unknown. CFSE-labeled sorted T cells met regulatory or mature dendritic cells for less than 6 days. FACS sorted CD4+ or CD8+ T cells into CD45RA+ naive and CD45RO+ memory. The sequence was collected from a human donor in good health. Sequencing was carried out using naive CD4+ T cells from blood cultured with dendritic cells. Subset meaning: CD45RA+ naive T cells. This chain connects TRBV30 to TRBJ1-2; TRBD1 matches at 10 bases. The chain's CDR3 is CAWSVRTGGLGYYGYTF. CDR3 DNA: TGTGCCTGGAGTGTCCGGACAGGGGGACTGGGCTACTATGGCTACACCTTC.